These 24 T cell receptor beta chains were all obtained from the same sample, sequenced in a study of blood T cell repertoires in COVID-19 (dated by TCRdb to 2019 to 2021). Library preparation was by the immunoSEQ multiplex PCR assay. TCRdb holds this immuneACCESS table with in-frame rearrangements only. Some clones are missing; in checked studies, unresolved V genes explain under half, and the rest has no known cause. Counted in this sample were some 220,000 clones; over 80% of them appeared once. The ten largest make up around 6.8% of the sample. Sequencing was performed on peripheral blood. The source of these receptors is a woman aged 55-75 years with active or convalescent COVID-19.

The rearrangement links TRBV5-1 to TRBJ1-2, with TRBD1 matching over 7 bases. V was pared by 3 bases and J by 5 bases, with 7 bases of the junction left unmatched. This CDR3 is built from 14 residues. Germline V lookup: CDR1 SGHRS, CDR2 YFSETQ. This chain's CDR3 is CASSSYGQDYGYTF. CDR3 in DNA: TGCGCCAGCAGCTCCTACGGACAGGATTATGGCTACACCTTC.

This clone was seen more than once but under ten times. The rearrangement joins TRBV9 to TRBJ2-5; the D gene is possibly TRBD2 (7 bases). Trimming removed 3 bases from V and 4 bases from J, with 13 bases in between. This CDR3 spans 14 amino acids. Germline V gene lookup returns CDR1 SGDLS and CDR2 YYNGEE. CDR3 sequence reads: CASSGGGATETQYF. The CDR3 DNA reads TGTGCCAGCAGCGGAGGGGGGGCCACAGAGACCCAGTACTTC.

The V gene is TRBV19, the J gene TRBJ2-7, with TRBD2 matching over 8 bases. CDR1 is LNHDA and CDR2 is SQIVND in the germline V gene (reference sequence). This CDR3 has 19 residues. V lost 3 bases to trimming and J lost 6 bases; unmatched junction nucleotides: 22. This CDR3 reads CASSIRSGGTRGGVSEQYF. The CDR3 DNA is TGTGCCAGTAGTATCAGGAGTGGCGGGACTAGGGGTGGAGTCTCCGAGCAGTACTTC.

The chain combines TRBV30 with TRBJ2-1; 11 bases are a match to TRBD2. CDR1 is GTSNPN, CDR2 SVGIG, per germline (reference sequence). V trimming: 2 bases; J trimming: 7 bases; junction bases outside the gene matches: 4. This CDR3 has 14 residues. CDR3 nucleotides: TGTGCCTGGAGTACTAGCGGGAGCACGAATGAGCAGTTCTTC. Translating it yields CAWSTSGSTNEQFF.

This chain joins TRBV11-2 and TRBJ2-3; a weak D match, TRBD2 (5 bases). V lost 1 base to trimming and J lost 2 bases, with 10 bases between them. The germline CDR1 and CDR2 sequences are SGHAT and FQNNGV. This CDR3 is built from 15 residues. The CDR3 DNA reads TGTGCCAGCAGCTTAGGAGGGTTTGACACAGATACGCAGTATTTT. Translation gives CASSLGGFDTDTQYF.

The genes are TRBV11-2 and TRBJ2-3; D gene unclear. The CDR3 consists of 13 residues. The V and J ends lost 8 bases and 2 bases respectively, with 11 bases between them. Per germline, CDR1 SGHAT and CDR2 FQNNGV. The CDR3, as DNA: TGTGCCAGCGGTCGGTATGCCACAGATACGCAGTATTTT. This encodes CASGRYATDTQYF.

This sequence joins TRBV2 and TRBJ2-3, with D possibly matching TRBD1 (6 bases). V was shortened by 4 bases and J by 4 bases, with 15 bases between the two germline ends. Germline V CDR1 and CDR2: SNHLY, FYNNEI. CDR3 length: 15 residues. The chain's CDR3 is CASSGRTGLADTQYF. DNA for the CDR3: TGTGCCAGCAGTGGCCGCACAGGGTTGGCAGATACGCAGTATTTT.

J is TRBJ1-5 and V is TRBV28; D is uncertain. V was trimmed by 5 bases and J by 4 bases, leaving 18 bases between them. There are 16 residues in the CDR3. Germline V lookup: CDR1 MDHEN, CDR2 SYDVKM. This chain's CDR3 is CASSDYTAPANQPQHF. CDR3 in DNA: TGTGCCAGCAGTGACTATACTGCTCCGGCGAATCAGCCCCAGCATTTT.

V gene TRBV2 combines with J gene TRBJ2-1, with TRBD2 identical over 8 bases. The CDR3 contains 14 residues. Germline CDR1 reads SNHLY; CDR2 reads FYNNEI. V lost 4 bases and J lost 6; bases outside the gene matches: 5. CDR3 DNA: TGTGCCAGCAGTGCCACTAGCGGCGGCAATGAGCAGTTCTTC. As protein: CASSATSGGNEQFF. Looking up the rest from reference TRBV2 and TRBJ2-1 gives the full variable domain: EPEVTQTPSHQVTQMGQEVILRCVPISNHLYFYWYRQILGQKVEFLVSFYNNEISEKSEIFDDQFSVERPDGSNFTLKIRSTKLEDSAMYFCASSATSGGNEQFFGPGTRLTVL.

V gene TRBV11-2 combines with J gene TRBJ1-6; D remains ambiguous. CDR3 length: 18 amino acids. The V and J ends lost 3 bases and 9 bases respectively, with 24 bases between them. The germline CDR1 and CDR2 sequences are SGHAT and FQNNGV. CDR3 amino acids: CASSFNTQTPSRISPLHF. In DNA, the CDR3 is TGTGCCAGCAGCTTTAACACTCAGACTCCCTCAAGGATTTCACCCCTCCACTTT.

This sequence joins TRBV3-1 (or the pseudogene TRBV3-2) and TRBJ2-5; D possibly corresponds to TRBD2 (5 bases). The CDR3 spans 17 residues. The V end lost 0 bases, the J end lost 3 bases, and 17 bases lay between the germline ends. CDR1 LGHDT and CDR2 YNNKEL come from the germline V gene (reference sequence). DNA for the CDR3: TGTGCCAGCAGCCAAGAACCCGGACTGGGCATCAAAGAGACCCAGTACTTC. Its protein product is CASSQEPGLGIKETQYF.

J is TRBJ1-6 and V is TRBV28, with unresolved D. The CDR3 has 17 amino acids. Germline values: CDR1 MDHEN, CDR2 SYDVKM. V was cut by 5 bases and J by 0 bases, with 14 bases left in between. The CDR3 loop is CASSPPGWSSYNSPLHF. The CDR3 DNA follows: TGTGCCAGCAGTCCCCCGGGGTGGAGCTCCTATAATTCACCCCTCCACTTT.

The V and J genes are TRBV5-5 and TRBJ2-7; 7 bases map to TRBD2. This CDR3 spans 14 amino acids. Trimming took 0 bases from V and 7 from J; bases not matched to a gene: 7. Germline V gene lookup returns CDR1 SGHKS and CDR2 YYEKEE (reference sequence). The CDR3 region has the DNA TGTGCCAGCAGCTTGGCCGGGAGGTCGGGGGAGCAGTACTTC. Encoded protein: CASSLAGRSGEQYF.

The CDR3 loop is CASSYLWEAGATPLMDTQYF. The CDR3 DNA reads TGTGCCAGCAGTTACTTATGGGAAGCGGGGGCCACGCCTTTGATGGATACGCAGTATTTT. This chain links TRBV6-2 or TRBV6-3 with TRBJ2-3; 8 bases are shared with TRBD2. J was trimmed by 6 bases and V by 1 base; bases with no gene match: 21. Germline CDR1 and CDR2: MNHEY and SVGEGT. The CDR3 has 20 residues.

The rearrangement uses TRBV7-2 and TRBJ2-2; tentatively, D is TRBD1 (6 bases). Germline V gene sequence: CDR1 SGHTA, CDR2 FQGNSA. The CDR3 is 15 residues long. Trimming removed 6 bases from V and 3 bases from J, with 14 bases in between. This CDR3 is CASRIVGADTGELFF. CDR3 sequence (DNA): TGTGCCAGCAGGATTGTGGGGGCCGACACCGGGGAGCTGTTTTTT.

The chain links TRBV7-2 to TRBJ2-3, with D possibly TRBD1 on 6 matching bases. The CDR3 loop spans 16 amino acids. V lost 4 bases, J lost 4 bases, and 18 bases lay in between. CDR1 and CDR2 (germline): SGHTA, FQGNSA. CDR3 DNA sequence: TGTGCCAGCAGCTCACTCAAGGTTGGGGGCGCAGATACGCAGTATTTT. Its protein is CASSSLKVGGADTQYF.

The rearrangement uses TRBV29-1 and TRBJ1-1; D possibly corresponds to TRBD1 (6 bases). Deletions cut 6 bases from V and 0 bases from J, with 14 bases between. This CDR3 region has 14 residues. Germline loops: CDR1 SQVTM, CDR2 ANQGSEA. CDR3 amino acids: CSVARGHLNTEAFF. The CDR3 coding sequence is TGCAGCGTGGCGAGGGGACACCTGAACACTGAAGCTTTCTTT.

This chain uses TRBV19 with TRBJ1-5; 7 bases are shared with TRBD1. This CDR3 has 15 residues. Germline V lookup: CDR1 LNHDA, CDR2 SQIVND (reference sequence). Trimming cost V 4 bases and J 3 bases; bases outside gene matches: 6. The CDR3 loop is CASSTLTGNNQPQHF. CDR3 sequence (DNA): TGTGCCAGTAGTACCCTGACAGGGAACAATCAGCCCCAGCATTTT.

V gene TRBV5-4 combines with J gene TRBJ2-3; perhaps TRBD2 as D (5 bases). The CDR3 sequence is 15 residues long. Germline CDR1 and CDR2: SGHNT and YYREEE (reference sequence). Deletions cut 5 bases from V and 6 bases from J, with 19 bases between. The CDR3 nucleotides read TGTGCCAGCAGAAGAGGGCTAGACCATGGGGATACGCAGTATTTT. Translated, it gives CASRRGLDHGDTQYF.

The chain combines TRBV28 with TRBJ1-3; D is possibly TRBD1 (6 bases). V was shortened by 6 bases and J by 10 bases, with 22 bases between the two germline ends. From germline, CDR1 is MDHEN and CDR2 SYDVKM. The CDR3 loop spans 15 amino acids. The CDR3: CASRNPTSRGGTIYF. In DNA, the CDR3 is TGTGCCAGCAGAAACCCCACCTCCAGGGGTGGAACCATATATTTT.

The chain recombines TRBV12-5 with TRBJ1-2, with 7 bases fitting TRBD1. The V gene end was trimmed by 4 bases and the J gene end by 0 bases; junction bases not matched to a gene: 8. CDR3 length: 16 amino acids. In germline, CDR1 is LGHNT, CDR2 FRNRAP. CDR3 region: CASGYTQGLANYGYTF. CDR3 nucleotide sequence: TGTGCTAGTGGTTATACACAGGGGTTAGCTAACTATGGCTACACCTTC.

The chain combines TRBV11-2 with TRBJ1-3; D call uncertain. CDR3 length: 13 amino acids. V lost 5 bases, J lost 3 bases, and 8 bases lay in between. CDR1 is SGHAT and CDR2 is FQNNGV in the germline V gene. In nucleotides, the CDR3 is TGTGCCAGCAGCCTCCGGGATGGAAACACCATATATTTT. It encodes CASSLRDGNTIYF.

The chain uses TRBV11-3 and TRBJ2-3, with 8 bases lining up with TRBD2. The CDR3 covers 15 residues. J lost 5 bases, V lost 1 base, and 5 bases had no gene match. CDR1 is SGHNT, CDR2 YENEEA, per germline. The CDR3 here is CASSLAGGPGDTQYF. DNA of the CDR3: TGTGCCAGCAGCTTAGCGGGAGGGCCGGGAGATACGCAGTATTTT.

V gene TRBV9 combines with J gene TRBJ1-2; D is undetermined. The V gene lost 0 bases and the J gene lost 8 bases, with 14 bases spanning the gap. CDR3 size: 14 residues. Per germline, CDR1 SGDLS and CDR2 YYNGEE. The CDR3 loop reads CASSVASRYGGYTF. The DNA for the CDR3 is TGTGCCAGCAGCGTAGCATCCAGGTACGGAGGCTACACCTTC.